This T cell receptor (beta chain) originates from a study of beta chain features in type 1 diabetes. As for this clone: Its specificity is not known.

General study findings and limits: Within each of all four CD4+ subsets, Type 1 diabetes patients had TCRB CDR3s that were moderately but significantly shorter. HLA influence on TCRB rearrangement stayed unresolved here. Diminished insertions and augmented deletions at VDJ junctions characterized type 1 diabetes patients.

Expressed TCRB transcripts were sequenced because the entire RNA isolate underwent reverse transcription. Regulatory, naive and central memory T cell samples averaged approximately 3.4 million reads. The data were produced by immunoSEQ multiplex PCR, yet TCRdb's version contains in-frame clones alone and is incomplete. The sample carries 600,000 to 700,000 clones, about an eighth recorded once. This CDR3 comprises 16 residues. V trimming: 4 bases; J trimming: 7 bases; junction bases outside the gene matches: 10. CDR1 and CDR2 (germline): MGHDK, SYGVNS. The rearrangement joins TRBV25-1 to TRBJ1-4; TRBD1 matches at 9 bases. The receptor was isolated from a man aged 18 to 29 with type 1 diabetes. Sequences were obtained from naive CD4+ T cells from blood. The CDR3 nucleotides read TGTGCCAGCAGTGCCCAACAGGGGGCTGTTGGTGAAAAACTGTTTTTT. Translating gives CASSAQQGAVGEKLFF.